These T cell receptor gamma chains were read from a single sample in a study of human gamma delta and Vdelta1 T cells. The antigens for these receptors are not known. TCRdb reanalysed the PCR reads via CATT. The table records fewer than 10,000 gamma-chain clones, about 47% of them present only once. The sequencing input was Vdelta1 gamma-delta T cells from blood grown in culture (DOT cells). All receptors derive from a human donor in good health. Each CDR3 is given with its conserved first and last residue. Size tells how often a clone was seen (once, few, many) or the class of an expanded clone, and some rows leave it out.

J	V	size	CDR3	DNA
TRGJP2	TRGV4	NA	CATWDVGSSSDWIKTF	TGTGCCACCTGGGATGTGGGCAGTAGTAGTGATTGGATCAAGACGTTT
TRGJP2	TRGV3	NA	CATWDLSDWIKTF	TGTGCCACCTGGGACCTTAGTGATTGGATCAAGACGTTT
TRGJ1/TRGJ2	TRGV3	NA	CATWDRPYLYKKLF	TGTGCCACCTGGGACAGGCCCTATTTGTATAAGAAACTCTTT
TRGJ1/TRGJ2	TRGV2	NA	CATWDRDYKKLF	TGTGCCACCTGGGACAGGGATTATAAGAAACTCTTT
TRGJ1/TRGJ2	TRGV3	few	CATWDLNKKLF	TGTGCCACCTGGGACTTGAATAAGAAACTCTTT
TRGJ1/TRGJ2	TRGV2	few	CATWDGQIAYYKKLF	TGTGCCACCTGGGACGGGCAAATAGCTTATTATAAGAAACTCTTT
TRGJ1/TRGJ2	TRGV2	NA	CATWDGPEYYKKLF	TGTGCCACCTGGGACGGGCCTGAATATTATAAGAAACTCTTT
TRGJ1/TRGJ2	TRGV8	NA	CATWDSHHYYKKLF	TGTGCCACCTGGGATAGTCACCATTATTATAAGAAACTCTTT
TRGJ1/TRGJ2	TRGV9	NA	CALWDRWGKKLF	TGTGCCTTGTGGGACCGCTGGGGTAAGAAACTCTTT
TRGJ1/TRGJ2	TRGV4	few	CATWDRSGKLF	TGTGCCACCTGGGATCGGTCGGGGAAACTCTTT
TRGJ1/TRGJ2	TRGV2	once	CATWDGTPAVGKLF	TGTGCCACCTGGGACGGTACCCCGGCCGTCGGGAAACTCTTT
TRGJP	TRGV9	NA	CALWEVTLWELGKKIKVF	TGTGCCTTGTGGGAGGTGACTCTCTGGGAGTTGGGCAAAAAAATCAAGGTATTT
TRGJ1/TRGJ2	TRGV3	few	CATWEGPANYYKKLF	TGTGCCACCTGGGAGGGCCCCGCGAATTATTATAAGAAACTCTTT
TRGJP2	TRGV8	NA	CATWDKSRVSWIKTF	TGTGCCACCTGGGATAAAAGTCGGGTTAGTTGGATCAAGACGTTT
TRGJ1/TRGJ2	TRGV9	NA	CALWEVHWKKLF	TGTGCCTTGTGGGAGGTGCATTGGAAGAAACTCTTT
TRGJ1/TRGJ2	TRGV5	few	CATWAPNYYKKLF	TGTGCCACCTGGGCCCCGAATTATTATAAGAAACTCTTT
TRGJ1/TRGJ2	TRGV2	NA	CATWDGLIHKKLF	TGTGCCACCTGGGACGGGCTTATCCACAAGAAACTCTTT
TRGJ1/TRGJ2	TRGV2	NA	CATWDGPVYKKLF	TGTGCCACCTGGGACGGGCCGGTCTATAAGAAACTCTTT
TRGJP2	TRGV4	NA	CATWDALDWIKTF	TGTGCCACCTGGGATGCTCTCGATTGGATCAAGACGTTT
TRGJP1	TRGV4	medium-sized	CATWASPGWFKIF	TGTGCCACCTGGGCCTCCCCCGGTTGGTTCAAGATATTT
TRGJ1/TRGJ2	TRGV9	medium-sized	CALWDPNKKLF	TGTGCCTTGTGGGACCCAAATAAGAAACTCTTT
TRGJP1	TRGV8	NA	CATWDSTGWFKIF	TGTGCCACCTGGGATTCAACTGGTTGGTTCAAGATATTT
TRGJ1/TRGJ2	TRGV8	NA	CATWDKESYKKLF	TGTGCCACCTGGGATAAGGAGAGTTATAAGAAACTCTTT
TRGJP2	TRGV8	NA	CATWDSNNSSDWIKTF	TGTGCCACCTGGGATAGTAACAATAGTAGTGATTGGATCAAGACGTTT
TRGJ1/TRGJ2	TRGV2	NA	CATWDGLTREKLF	TGTGCCACCTGGGACGGGCTAACTAGGGAGAAACTCTTT
TRGJ1/TRGJ2	TRGV5	medium-sized	CATWDVGYKKLF	TGTGCCACCTGGGACGTGGGTTATAAGAAACTCTTT
TRGJ1/TRGJ2	TRGV4	NA	CATWDGPLSMYYKKLF	TGTGCCACCTGGGATGGGCCTCTCTCGATGTATTATAAGAAACTCTTT
TRGJ1/TRGJ2	TRGV9	few	CALWEGLYYKKLF	TGTGCCTTGTGGGAGGGACTTTATTATAAGAAACTCTTT
TRGJP2	TRGV4	NA	CATWDAYQNSSDWIKTF	TGTGCCACCTGGGATGCTTACCAGAACAGTAGTGATTGGATCAAGACGTTT
TRGJ1/TRGJ2	TRGV9	NA	CALWEVRDYKKLF	TGTGCCTTGTGGGAGGTGAGGGATTATAAGAAACTCTTT
TRGJP2	TRGV8	NA	CATWDRHWIKTF	TGTGCCACCTGGGATCGTCATTGGATCAAGACGTTT
TRGJ1/TRGJ2	TRGV9	NA	CALWENPSVSKNYYKKLF	TGTGCCTTGTGGGAGAACCCCTCCGTCTCGAAAAATTATTATAAGAAACTCTTT
TRGJ1/TRGJ2	TRGV9	few	CALWEVQRRRDKKLF	TGTGCCTTGTGGGAGGTGCAAAGGAGGCGGGATAAGAAACTCTTT
TRGJ1/TRGJ2	TRGV3	NA	CATWDIPPVTPYKKLF	TGTGCCACCTGGGACATCCCCCCTGTAACTCCATATAAGAAACTCTTT
TRGJ1/TRGJ2	TRGV9	NA	CALWEVLPHYKKLF	TGTGCCTTGTGGGAGGTGCTCCCCCATTATAAGAAACTCTTT
TRGJ1/TRGJ2	TRGV9	once	CALWEVQSKNLF	TGTGCCTTGTGGGAGGTGCAGTCTAAGAACCTCTTT
TRGJP1	TRGV5	NA	CATWDRPLGPSHTTGWFKIF	TGTGCCACCTGGGACCGCCCTTTGGGCCCATCGCATACCACTGGTTGGTTCAAGATATTT
TRGJ1/TRGJ2	TRGV2	NA	CATWDGLGKLF	TGTGCCACCTGGGACGGGCTGGGGAAACTCTTT